This T cell receptor beta chain was recovered during a study of T cell clones after liver transplantation. Overall study context: A pre-transplant mixed lymphocyte reaction with TCRbeta sequencing defined graft-donor-reactive clones followed in post-transplant blood. Graft-donor-reactive sequences were compared with third-party-reactive TCRbeta sequences from pre-transplant mixed lymphocyte reactions.

Repertoires were generated with immunoSEQ multiplex PCR, while TCRdb's copy carries only in-frame clones and drops some. The table has nearly 15,000 clones, around nine tenths seen once. This CDR3 is built from 14 residues. Trimming took 7 bases from V and 7 from J; bases not matched to a gene: 4. Germline CDR1 MGHDK, CDR2 SYGVNS. Thawed unstimulated PBMCs were FACS-sorted by CD3, CD4 and CD8 into two populations. The sample in question was CD8+ T cells from blood, obtained before liver transplant. This sequence joins TRBV25-1 and TRBJ1-6; TRBD1 matches 10 bases. The receptor was isolated from a human donor who received a liver transplant. CDR3 residues: CASKWDRGNSPLHF. CDR3 in DNA: TGTGCCAGCAAATGGGACAGGGGCAATTCACCCCTCCACTTT. The entire variable domain, with the rest obtained from reference TRBV25-1 and TRBJ1-6, is as follows: EADIYQTPRYLVIGTGKKITLECSQTMGHDKMYWYQQDPGMELHLIHYSYGVNSTEKGDLSSESTVSRIRTEHFPLTLESARPSHTSQYLCASKWDRGNSPLHFGNGTRLTVT.